This T cell receptor beta chain was profiled in a study of cytotoxic CD8 clonotypes in ibrutinib-treated CLL. About the research overall: Sequencing produced an average of around 260,000 productive templates and about 99,000 productive rearrangements per sample. Study-level results: The public clonotypes identified were infrequent and showed contraction or stability on treatment. At baseline, clonality was higher than in age-matched healthy donors and correlated with CD8+ counts.

About this clone: Antigen specificity is unknown.

V dropped 4 bases and J dropped 0; count of bases not matched to a gene: 15. The CDR3 contains 19 residues. Germline V CDR1 and CDR2: SGHRS, YFSETQ. Measured with immunoSEQ multiplex PCR; TCRdb has only the in-frame clones, and not every one. This table holds 60,000 to 95,000 clones, roughly 85% found once. This material consisted of PBMCs, taken after 24 months of ibrutinib treatment. The clonotype comes from a human donor with chronic lymphocytic leukemia. The rearrangement joins TRBV5-1 to TRBJ2-1, with 8 bases identical to TRBD2. The CDR3 is CASSQERELIGSSYNEQFF. Written as DNA, the CDR3 is TGCGCCAGCAGCCAAGAGCGGGAGCTGATCGGTAGCTCCTACAATGAGCAGTTCTTC.